This T cell receptor (beta chain) is drawn from a study of CD8 T cells in Susac syndrome. The TEMRA cells underwent FACS enrichment, while the CD8+ and CD4+ T cells underwent negative isolation. Germline values: CDR1 WSHSY, CDR2 SAAADI. V gave up 2 bases and J gave up 4 bases, with 8 bases separating them. The CDR3 consists of 13 residues. RNA in amounts of 0.5 to 1 ug was reverse transcribed with random hexamers. TCRdb reanalysed the immunoSEQ multiplex PCR reads using MiXCR and keeps one entry per CDR3 protein. The table lists 180,000 or so distinct CDR3 sequences, 85% to 95% of them singletons. The chain has TRBV10-2 and TRBJ1-2; D gene unclear. The sequence was obtained from a human donor in good health. Sequencing was performed on CD4+ T cells from PBMCs. CDR3 DNA: TGCGCCAGCAGTGAGGCTCCTCTCTATGGCTACACCTTC. Translated, it gives CASSEAPLYGYTF.